The clone carrying this TCR beta chain came up many times. Template material for amplifying TCR beta CDR3 regions consisted of RNA transcripts. HTBI primers were the set used in a first-round RT-PCR of the TCR CDR3. TCRdb recomputed calls from the multiplex PCR reads with MiXCR, one row per CDR3 protein. The sample lists around 99,000 distinct CDR3 sequences; 15% to 20% were seen once. CDR1 SGHTA and CDR2 FQGNSA come from the germline V gene. This CDR3 spans 15 amino acids. V dropped 5 bases and J dropped 3; count of bases not matched to a gene: 3. This sample stems from a study of T cells in Graves' hyperthyroidism and ophthalmopathy.

The chain carries TRBV7-2 and TRBJ2-3, with 12 bases that match TRBD2. The receptor comes from a woman aged 45-65 years with Graves' hyperthyroidism. What was sequenced was blood. In DNA form, the CDR3 reads TGTGCCAGCAGCCGACTAGCGGGAGTAACAGATACGCAGTATTTT. It translates to CASSRLAGVTDTQYF.